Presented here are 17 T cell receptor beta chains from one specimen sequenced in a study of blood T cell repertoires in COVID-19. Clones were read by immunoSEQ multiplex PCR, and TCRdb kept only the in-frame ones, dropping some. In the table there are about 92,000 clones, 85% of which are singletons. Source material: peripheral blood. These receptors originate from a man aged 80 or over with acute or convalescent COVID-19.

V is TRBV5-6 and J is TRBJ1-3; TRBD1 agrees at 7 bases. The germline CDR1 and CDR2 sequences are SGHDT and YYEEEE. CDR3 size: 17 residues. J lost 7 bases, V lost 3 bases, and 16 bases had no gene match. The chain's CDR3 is CASSSTMRQGWGNTIYF. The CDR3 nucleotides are TGTGCCAGCAGCTCCACCATGAGACAGGGTTGGGGGAACACCATATATTTT. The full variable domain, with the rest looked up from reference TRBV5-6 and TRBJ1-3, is DAGVTQSPTHLIKTRGQQVTLRCSPKSGHDTVSWYQQALGQGPQFIFQYYEEEERQRGNFPDRFSGHQFPNYSSELNVNALLLGDSALYLCASSSTMRQGWGNTIYFGEGSWLTVV.

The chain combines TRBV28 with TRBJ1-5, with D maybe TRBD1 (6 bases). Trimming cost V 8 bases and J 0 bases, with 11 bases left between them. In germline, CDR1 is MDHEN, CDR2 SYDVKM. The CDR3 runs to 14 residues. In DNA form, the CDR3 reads TGTGCCAGCGTCAGGGGTGGTAGCAATCAGCCCCAGCATTTT. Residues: CASVRGGSNQPQHF.

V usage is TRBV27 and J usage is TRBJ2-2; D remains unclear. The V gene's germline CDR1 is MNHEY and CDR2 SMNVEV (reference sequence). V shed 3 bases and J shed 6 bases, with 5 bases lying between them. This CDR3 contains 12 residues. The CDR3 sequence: CASSFSSGELFF. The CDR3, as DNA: TGTGCCAGCAGTTTCTCCTCCGGGGAGCTGTTTTTT.

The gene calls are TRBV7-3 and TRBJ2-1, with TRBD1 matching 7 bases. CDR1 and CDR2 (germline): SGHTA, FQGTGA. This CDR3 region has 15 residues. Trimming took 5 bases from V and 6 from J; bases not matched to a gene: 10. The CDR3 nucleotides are TGTGCCAGCAGCGCACCCGGGACAGTCCTCAATGAGCAGTTCTTC. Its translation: CASSAPGTVLNEQFF.

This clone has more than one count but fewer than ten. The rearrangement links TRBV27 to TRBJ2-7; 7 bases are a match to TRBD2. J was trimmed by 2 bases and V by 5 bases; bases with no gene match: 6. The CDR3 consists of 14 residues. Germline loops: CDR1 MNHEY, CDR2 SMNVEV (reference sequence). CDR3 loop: CASSRSGPPYEQYF. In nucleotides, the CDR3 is TGTGCCAGCAGTCGTAGCGGGCCGCCCTACGAGCAGTACTTC.

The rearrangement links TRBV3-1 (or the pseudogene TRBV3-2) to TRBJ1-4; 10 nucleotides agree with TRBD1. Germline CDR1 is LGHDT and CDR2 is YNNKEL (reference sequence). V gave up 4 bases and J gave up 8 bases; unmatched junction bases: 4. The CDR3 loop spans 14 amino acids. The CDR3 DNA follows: TGTGCCAGCAGCCGACAGGGGGCGTGGGAAAAACTGTTTTTT. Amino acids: CASSRQGAWEKLFF.

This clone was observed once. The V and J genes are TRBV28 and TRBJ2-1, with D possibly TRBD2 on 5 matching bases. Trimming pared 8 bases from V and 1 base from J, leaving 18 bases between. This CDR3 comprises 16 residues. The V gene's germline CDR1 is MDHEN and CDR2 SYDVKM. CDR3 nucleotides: TGTGCCAGCCTCTCTAGCCCCGGAGCGTCCTACAATGAGCAGTTCTTC. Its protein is CASLSSPGASYNEQFF.

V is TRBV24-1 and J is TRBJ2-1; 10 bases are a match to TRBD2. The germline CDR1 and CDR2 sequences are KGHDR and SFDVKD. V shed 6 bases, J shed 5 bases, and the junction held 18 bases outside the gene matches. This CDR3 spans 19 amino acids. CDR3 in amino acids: CATSYNAGGGGLADNEQFF. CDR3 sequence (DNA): TGTGCCACCAGTTATAACGCGGGGGGGGGAGGACTAGCGGACAATGAGCAGTTCTTC.

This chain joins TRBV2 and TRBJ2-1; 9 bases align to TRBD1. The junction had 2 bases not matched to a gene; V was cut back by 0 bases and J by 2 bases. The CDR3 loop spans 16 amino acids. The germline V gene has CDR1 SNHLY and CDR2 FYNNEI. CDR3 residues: CASSEAGTGPYNEQFF. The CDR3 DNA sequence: TGTGCCAGCAGTGAAGCCGGGACAGGGCCCTACAATGAGCAGTTCTTC.

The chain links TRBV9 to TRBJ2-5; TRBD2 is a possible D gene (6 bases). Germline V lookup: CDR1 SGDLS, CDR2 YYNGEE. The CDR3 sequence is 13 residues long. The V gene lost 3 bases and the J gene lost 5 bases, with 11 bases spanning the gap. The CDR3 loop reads CASSAGVYETQYF. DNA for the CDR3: TGTGCCAGCAGCGCGGGGGTGTACGAGACCCAGTACTTC.

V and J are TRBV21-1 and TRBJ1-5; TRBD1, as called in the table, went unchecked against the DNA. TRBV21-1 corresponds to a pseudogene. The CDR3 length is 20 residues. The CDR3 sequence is CASSALRGTARSNSNQPQHF. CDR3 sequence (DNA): TGTGCCAGCAGCGCCCTCCGAGGGACAGCTCGGAGTAATAGCAATCAGCCCCAGCATTTT.

CDR3 nucleotide sequence: TGTGCCAGCAGCCAAGTGGCGGGACTAGCCAAAAACATTCAGTACTTC. This sequence encodes CASSQVAGLAKNIQYF. This rearrangement joins TRBV5-5 to TRBJ2-4, with D possibly matching TRBD2 (6 bases). This CDR3 is 16 amino acids long. CDR1 is SGHKS and CDR2 is YYEKEE in the germline V gene (reference sequence). V lost 4 bases to trimming and J lost 0 bases, with 14 bases between them.

CDR3 loop: CASSVGERLDTEAFF. The CDR3 bases are TGTGCCAGCAGCGTAGGGGAGCGGTTGGACACTGAAGCTTTCTTT. This sequence joins TRBV9 and TRBJ1-1; D is unclear. Germline CDR1 and CDR2: SGDLS and YYNGEE. V lost 0 bases and J 3 bases, leaving 12 bases between the germline ends. The CDR3 covers 15 residues.

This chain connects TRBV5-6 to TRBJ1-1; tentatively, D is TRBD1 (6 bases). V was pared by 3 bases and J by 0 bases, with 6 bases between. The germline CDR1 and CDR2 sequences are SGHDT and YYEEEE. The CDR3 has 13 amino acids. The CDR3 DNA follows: TGTGCCAGCAGCTCAGGGGTGAACACTGAAGCTTTCTTT. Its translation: CASSSGVNTEAFF.

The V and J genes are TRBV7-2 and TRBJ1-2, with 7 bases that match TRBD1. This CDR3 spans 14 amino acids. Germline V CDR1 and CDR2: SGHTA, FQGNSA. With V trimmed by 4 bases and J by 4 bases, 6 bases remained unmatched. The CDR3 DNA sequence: TGTGCCAGCAGCTCGTACAGGGGAAGCTATGGCTACACCTTC. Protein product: CASSSYRGSYGYTF.

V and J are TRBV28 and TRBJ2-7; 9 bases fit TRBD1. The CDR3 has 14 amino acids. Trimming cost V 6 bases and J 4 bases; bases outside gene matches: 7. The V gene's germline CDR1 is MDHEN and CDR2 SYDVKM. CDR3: CASRRQGGLYEQYF. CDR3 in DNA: TGTGCCAGCAGGCGACAGGGGGGCCTTTACGAGCAGTACTTC.

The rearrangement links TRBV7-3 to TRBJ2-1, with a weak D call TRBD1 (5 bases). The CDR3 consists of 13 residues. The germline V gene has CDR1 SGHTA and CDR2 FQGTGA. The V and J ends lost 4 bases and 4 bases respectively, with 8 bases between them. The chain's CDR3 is CASSSDRYNEQFF. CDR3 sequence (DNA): TGTGCCAGCAGCTCCGACAGATACAATGAGCAGTTCTTC.